The present T cell receptor beta chain was sequenced within a study of blood T cell repertoires in COVID-19. On the study more broadly: The analysed material was cDNA or gDNA that came from T cells, B-cell-depleted T cells, or PBMCs.

TCRdb's table, derived via immunoSEQ multiplex PCR, lists solely in-frame clones and lacks some. This table has over 12,000 clones, approximately 83% appearing once. CDR3 size: 15 residues. The germline CDR1 and CDR2 sequences are SGHNT and YYREEE (reference sequence). Trimming removed 4 bases from V and 2 bases from J, with 13 bases in between. The sequenced sample was peripheral blood. The chain combines TRBV5-4 with TRBJ2-1, with D possibly being TRBD2 (6 bases). This receptor was taken from a human donor in a cohort sampled during active COVID-19. The CDR3 sequence is CASSHGRETYNEQFF. The CDR3 DNA sequence: TGTGCCAGCAGCCACGGACGGGAGACCTACAATGAGCAGTTCTTC.